This TCR beta chain was captured in a study of cytomegalovirus exposure and HLA in healthy donors. The wider study: Early on, a data release was issued that held about 85 million unique TCRs from HLA-typed donors.

Broader study findings: An analysis that came later showed most CMV-associated TCR beta chains appearing HLA-restricted.

Use of 60 Vbeta and 13 Jbeta primers characterized the PCR. Sequencing used immunoSEQ multiplex PCR; TCRdb keeps in-frame clones, though not all of them. Among 96,000 or so clones listed, roughly 74% were seen once. This clone was seen just once. Its antigen is unknown. The sequence was collected from a woman in her 70s in good health and CMV-seropositive. The source material was PBMCs.

CDR3 sequence: CASSGLASTEAFF. In nucleotides, the CDR3 is TGTGCCAGCTCAGGACTCGCCAGCACTGAAGCTTTCTTT. The V and J genes are TRBV18 and TRBJ1-1; unclear D gene. This CDR3 has 13 amino acids. CDR1 is KGHSH, CDR2 LQKENI, per germline. V lost 5 bases, J lost 4 bases, and 11 bases lay in between. Drawing the rest from reference TRBV18 and TRBJ1-1, the complete variable domain is NAGVMQNPRHLVRRRGQEARLRCSPMKGHSHVYWYRQLPEEGLKFMVYLQKENIIDESGMPKERFSAEFPKEGPSILRIQQVVRGDSAAYFCASSGLASTEAFFGQGTRLTVV.